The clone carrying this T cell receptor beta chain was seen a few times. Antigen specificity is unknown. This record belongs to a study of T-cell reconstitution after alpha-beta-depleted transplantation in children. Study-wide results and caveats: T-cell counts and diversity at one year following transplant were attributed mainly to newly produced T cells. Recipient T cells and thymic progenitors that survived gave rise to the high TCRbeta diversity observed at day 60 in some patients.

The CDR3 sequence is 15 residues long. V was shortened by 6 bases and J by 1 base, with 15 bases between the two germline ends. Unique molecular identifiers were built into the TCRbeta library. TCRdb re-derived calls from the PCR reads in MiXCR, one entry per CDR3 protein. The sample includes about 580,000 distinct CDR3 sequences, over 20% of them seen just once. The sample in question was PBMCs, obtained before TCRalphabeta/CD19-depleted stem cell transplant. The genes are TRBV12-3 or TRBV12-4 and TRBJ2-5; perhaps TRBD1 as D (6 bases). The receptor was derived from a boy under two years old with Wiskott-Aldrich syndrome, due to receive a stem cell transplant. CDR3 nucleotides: TGTGCCAGCAGCCACGATACAGGGTCCCAAGAGACCCAGTACTTC. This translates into CASSHDTGSQETQYF.